This T cell receptor (beta chain) was sequenced during a study of PD-1 blockade in classical Hodgkin lymphoma. Study findings and constraints: Those achieving complete response showed baseline diversity like newly diagnosed patients.

TCRdb's copy holds only in-frame clones and misses some; the assay was immunoSEQ multiplex PCR. The table lists 10,000 or so clones, 74% of them singletons. On this clone: Its antigen is unidentified.

The time point was: cycle 4 day 1 (C4D1), after more than 5 weeks of nivolumab. All the patients suffered relapse after autologous stem cell transplantation, and brentuximab vedotin exposure differed. The investigators isolated CD8+ T cells from thawed PBMCs using magnetic negative selection. The best responses consisted of complete response, partial response or progressive disease. Source: CD8+ T cells from blood, taken before the fourth cycle of nivolumab. The source is a human donor with classical Hodgkin lymphoma.

CDR3 in amino acids: CASSPARGTNEKLFF. The CDR3 DNA is TGTGCCAGCAGCCCCGCCCGGGGGACAAATGAAAAACTGTTTTTT. The chain couples TRBV7-9 to TRBJ1-4; weak D call: TRBD1 (6 bases). The CDR3 is made up of 15 amino acids. CDR1 is SEHNR and CDR2 is FQNEAQ in the germline V gene (reference sequence). V was clipped by 5 bases and J by 5 bases, with 15 bases between them.